A single T cell receptor beta chain is shown here with its context. This sample is drawn from a study of T cell changes during pregnancy in multiple sclerosis. Trimming cost V 3 bases and J 1 base, with 9 bases left between them. Germline V lookup: CDR1 MNHEY, CDR2 SMNVEV (reference sequence). The CDR3 contains 14 residues. Profiled with immunoSEQ multiplex PCR; TCRdb holds only in-frame clones, not every one. Of 20,000 to 25,000 clones listed, around 90% were seen once; the top ten hold roughly 5.5%. V usage is TRBV27 and J usage is TRBJ1-1; D is ambiguous. This material consisted of CD8+ T cells from peripheral blood mononuclear cells, taken in the second trimester of pregnancy. This TCR was sampled from a female donor in good health, enrolled as a control in a pregnancy study. The CDR3 nucleotides read TGTGCCAGCAGTTTTACGGGGTCGAACACTGAAGCTTTCTTT. Translating gives CASSFTGSNTEAFF.